Sequencing of this TCR beta chain was carried out in a study of CD4+ T cells in melanoma. Germline trimming cut 0 bases from V and 7 bases from J; bases unmatched to any gene: 1. The V gene's germline CDR1 is LNHNV and CDR2 YYDKDF (reference sequence). This CDR3 contains 14 residues. This table comes from immunoSEQ multiplex PCR, and its TCRdb copy is limited to in-frame clones, with some not included. The sample lists more than 110,000 clones; nearly 95% were seen once. The chain employs TRBV15 and TRBJ1-5; 9 positions match TRBD1. The sequence was obtained from a human donor with melanoma. This CDR3 reads CATSREGQGQPQHF. In DNA form, the CDR3 reads TGTGCCACCAGCAGAGAGGGACAGGGCCAGCCCCAGCATTTT.